The 14 T cell receptor beta chains below come from one sample, sequenced in a study of vaccination and CD4 T cells after COVID-19. Treatment given: roughly 11-day PBMC culture with coronavirus spike peptide pools or control peptides (ViraFEST assay). At the Johns Hopkins FTIC core, DNA taken from cultured CD4+ T cells was sequenced by way of the Oncomine TCR Beta short-read assay. A single record per CDR3 protein comes from TCRdb applying MiXCR to the PCR reads. The table shows 9,500 to 15,000 distinct CDR3 sequences, with 20% to 25% occurring only once. No cognate antigen is known for these TCRs. The starting material was CD4+ T cells from blood, cultured in vitro, obtained before SARS-CoV-2 vaccination. The receptors stem from a human donor who received a COVID-19 vaccine.

This clonotype was counted only a few times. CDR3 sequence reads: CASSSQEGPGELFF. The CDR3 DNA reads TGTGCCAGCAGTTCCCAGGAGGGACCCGGGGAGCTGTTTTTT. The rearrangement uses TRBV6-5 and TRBJ2-2; perhaps TRBD2 as D (6 bases). V was shortened by 4 bases and J by 6 bases, with 12 bases between the two germline ends. Per germline, CDR1 MNHEY and CDR2 SVGAGI. The CDR3 has 14 residues.

This clonotype is judged medium-sized (0.01 to 0.1%). The chain uses TRBV20-1 and TRBJ1-5; D may be TRBD1 (5 bases). The CDR3 spans 15 residues. Germline loops: CDR1 DFQATT, CDR2 SNEGSKA (reference sequence). The germline V and J ends were trimmed by 1 base and 5 bases, with 15 bases remaining between them. CDR3 in amino acids: CSARVGPGIDQPQHF. The CDR3 DNA reads TGCAGTGCTAGAGTGGGGCCCGGGATCGATCAGCCCCAGCATTTT.

About this clonotype itself: A read error is likely, as this CDR3 ends without the conserved phenylalanine or tryptophan. The chain uses TRBV12-5 and TRBJ2-5, with D possibly being TRBD1 or TRBD2 (5 bases each). The germline V gene has CDR1 LGHNT and CDR2 FRNRAP. V lost 1 base to trimming and J lost 5 bases, with 11 bases between them. The CDR3 runs to 14 residues. In nucleotides, the CDR3 is TGTGCTAGTGGTTTGGAACCGGGACGGGAGACCCAGTACTCC. This encodes CASGLEPGRETQYS.

This clonotype was observed a handful of times. V and J are TRBV5-4 and TRBJ2-3; D is unclear. The germline V gene encodes CDR1 SGHNT and CDR2 YYREEE (reference sequence). V lost 0 bases and J lost 5, with 19 bases in between. CDR3 size: 17 residues. This CDR3 is CASSLDLESTLGDTQYF. CDR3 DNA: TGTGCCAGCAGCTTGGATCTGGAGAGCACTTTGGGAGATACGCAGTATTTT. Complete variable domain (other parts from reference TRBV5-4 and TRBJ2-3): ETGVTQSPTHLIKTRGQQVTLRCSSQSGHNTVSWYQQALGQGPQFIFQYYREEENGRGNFPPRFSGLQFPNYSSELNVNALELDDSALYLCASSLDLESTLGDTQYFGPGTRLTVL.

This clonotype was seen only a few times. This chain connects TRBV20-1 to TRBJ1-5; maybe TRBD1 (6 bases). With 2 bases removed from V and 4 bases from J, the gap between germline ends came to 9 bases. Germline V CDR1 and CDR2: DFQATT, SNEGSKA (reference sequence). CDR3 length: 13 residues. The CDR3 DNA reads TGCAGTGCTAGATTTCAGGGGAATCAGCCCCAGCATTTT. It encodes CSARFQGNQPQHF.

This clonotype qualifies as medium-sized. The J gene is TRBJ1-2, the V gene TRBV2, with 7 bases lining up with TRBD1. J was trimmed by 8 bases and V by 8 bases; bases with no gene match: 14. Germline V CDR1 and CDR2: SNHLY, FYNNEI. This CDR3 region has 14 residues. The CDR3 sequence is CASREGTVDRGYTF. CDR3 sequence (DNA): TGTGCCAGCCGAGAAGGGACAGTCGATCGAGGCTACACCTTC.

The V gene is TRBV24-1, the J gene TRBJ2-3, with TRBD2 identical over 7 bases. Germline V lookup: CDR1 KGHDR, CDR2 SFDVKD. J gave up 8 bases and V 7 bases, and 17 bases lay outside the gene matches. This CDR3 has 16 amino acids. The CDR3 protein is CATSDVGGDGRLTQYF. The CDR3 bases are TGTGCCACCAGCGACGTTGGGGGGGACGGACGTCTTACGCAGTATTTT.

The J gene is TRBJ2-5, the V gene TRBV5-1, with TRBD1 matching over 8 bases. CDR1 and CDR2 (germline): SGHRS, YFSETQ. V was pared by 2 bases and J by 5 bases, with 5 bases of the junction left unmatched. The CDR3 length is 14 residues. The CDR3 DNA is TGCGCCAGCAGCTTTGGACAGGGTAGGGAGACCCAGTACTTC. This gives the protein CASSFGQGRETQYF.

This clonotype was picked up a small number of times. The rearrangement links TRBV7-6 to TRBJ1-2; possible D gene TRBD1, 6 bases. CDR1 and CDR2 (germline): SGHVS, FNYEAQ. The CDR3 contains 13 residues. Between the trimmed V and J ends, which lost 5 bases and 4 bases, there was a span of 11 bases. The CDR3 is CASSPNRAYGYTF. For the CDR3, the DNA is TGTGCCAGCAGCCCGAACAGGGCCTATGGCTACACCTTC.

This clonotype was seen a few times. The V and J genes are TRBV20-1 and TRBJ1-4; 8 bases align to TRBD1. Germline loops: CDR1 DFQATT, CDR2 SNEGSKA (reference sequence). The CDR3 sequence is 13 residues long. V dropped 0 bases and J dropped 10; count of bases not matched to a gene: 4. CDR3: CSARDDRGGKLFF. CDR3 DNA sequence: TGCAGTGCTAGAGACGACAGGGGCGGAAAACTGTTTTTT.

This clonotype was picked up one time. V usage is TRBV5-8 and J usage is TRBJ2-7; D perhaps matches TRBD1 (6 bases). CDR3 size: 15 residues. V dropped 4 bases and J dropped 3 bases, with 17 bases sitting between them. CDR1 is SGHTS and CDR2 is YDEGEE in the germline V gene. The CDR3: CASSAGTGQDYEQYF. Here the CDR3 DNA reads TGTGCCAGCAGCGCCGGAACAGGGCAGGACTACGAGCAGTACTTC.

The V call is TRBV21-1, the J call TRBJ2-7; no check of the table's D call, TRBD2, against the DNA was made. TRBV21-1 is a pseudogene segment. CDR3 length: 15 residues. The CDR3 DNA follows: TGTGCCAGCAGCAAAGCTGCGGGAGAGTACCACGAGCAGTACTTC. Its protein is CASSKAAGEYHEQYF.

The rearrangement joins TRBV5-1 to TRBJ2-5, with 8 bases aligning to TRBD1. The CDR3 runs to 15 residues. Germline CDR1 and CDR2: SGHRS and YFSETQ. Trimming removed 4 bases from V and 5 bases from J; junction bases left unmatched: 10. This CDR3 is CASSLFRQGIETQYF. The CDR3 nucleotides are TGCGCCAGCAGCCTGTTCAGACAGGGGATCGAGACCCAGTACTTC.

The rearrangement joins TRBV6-1 to TRBJ2-7; the D is unclear. The germline V gene encodes CDR1 MNHNS and CDR2 SASEGT. V was pared by 6 bases and J by 2 bases, with 11 bases between. The CDR3 covers 13 residues. The DNA of the CDR3 is TGTGCCAGCAGCCCGGTCCCCACCTACGAGCAGTACTTC. This gives the protein CASSPVPTYEQYF.